The clone carrying this TCR beta chain was counted only a few times. Antigen unknown. RNA was extracted from bulk tissue without any cell sorting. Distant lung tissue was collected more than 3 cm away from the tumor edge. Chemotherapy-naive patients with new lung cancer underwent thoracic surgery in China, August–late 2014. This sample was included in a study of tumor and adjacent non-tumor tissue in lung cancer. Study at large: Each sample yielded roughly 4 million productive TCRbeta reads on average. Study-level results: Tumor tissue had significantly higher TCR diversity than normal lung.

This CDR3 is 13 amino acids long. CDR1 and CDR2 (germline): MDHEN, SYDVKM. The V and J ends lost 8 bases and 9 bases respectively, with 19 bases between them. TCRbeta libraries were built with three rounds of nested PCR, modified from ARM-PCR. TCRdb used MiXCR to reprocess the multiplex PCR reads, holding one entry per CDR3 protein. The table includes some 99,000 distinct CDR3 sequences, 62% detected once. Sample: distant non-tumor lung tissue. V usage is TRBV28 and J usage is TRBJ2-5; D assignment may be TRBD1 or TRBD2 (5 bases each). The origin of this receptor is a man in his sixties with non-small cell lung cancer. CDR3 residues: CASRGASALSQYF. The CDR3 DNA is TGTGCCAGCCGAGGGGCTAGTGCTTTGTCCCAGTACTTC.